A selection of T cell receptor beta chains follows, all from one sample in a study of cytomegalovirus exposure and HLA in healthy donors. Produced via immunoSEQ multiplex PCR; TCRdb's table is partial and in-frame only. This table has approximately 190,000 clones, roughly 80% appearing once. Sequenced: PBMCs. The receptors stem from a woman under 30 in good health and CMV-seronegative. Each CDR3 is given with its conserved first and last residue. Each record gives: V gene, D gene, clone size, J gene, CDR3 DNA, CDR3 protein. A D gene is named only where the DNA matches it firmly. Expanded clones are given a class, and other clones once, few, many or no size at all.

v_call: TRBV18; d_call: TRBD1; clone_size: .; j_call: TRBJ1-5; cdr3_nt: TGTGCCAGCTCACAAGGGACAGGGGCTCAGCCCCAGCATTTT; cdr3_aa: CASSQGTGAQPQHF
v_call: TRBV30; d_call: .; clone_size: .; j_call: TRBJ1-2; cdr3_nt: TGTGCCTGGAGCAAGCGGGCGCGCGGATATGGCTACACCTTC; cdr3_aa: CAWSKRARGYGYTF
v_call: TRBV30; d_call: TRBD2; clone_size: .; j_call: TRBJ2-1; cdr3_nt: TGTGCCTGGAGTGTGGGACTAACCTACAATGAGCAGTTCTTC; cdr3_aa: CAWSVGLTYNEQFF
v_call: TRBV7-9; d_call: TRBD1; clone_size: .; j_call: TRBJ2-3; cdr3_nt: TGTTCCAGCAGCTTAGCGCGGACAGGGATCAGTTTGGGCACAGATACGCAGTATTTT; cdr3_aa: CSSSLARTGISLGTDTQYF
v_call: TRBV28; d_call: .; clone_size: .; j_call: TRBJ2-7; cdr3_nt: TGTGCCAGCGGAGGGGACGAGCAGTACTTC; cdr3_aa: CASGGDEQYF
v_call: TRBV11-3; d_call: TRBD2; clone_size: .; j_call: TRBJ2-5; cdr3_nt: TGTGCCAGCAGCTCCTCCGGGACTAGCGGGAGGAATGAGTACTTC; cdr3_aa: CASSSSGTSGRNEYF
v_call: TRBV7-9; d_call: TRBD1; clone_size: .; j_call: TRBJ2-3; cdr3_nt: TGTGCCAGCAGCGCCTCCGCCGGGACAGGGGCAGATACGCAGTATTTT; cdr3_aa: CASSASAGTGADTQYF
v_call: TRBV19; d_call: TRBD1; clone_size: .; j_call: TRBJ1-4; cdr3_nt: TGTGCCAGTCAGGGGGCAGGGCGTAATGAAAAACTGTTTTTT; cdr3_aa: CASQGAGRNEKLFF
v_call: TRBV6-6; d_call: .; clone_size: once; j_call: TRBJ2-6; cdr3_nt: TGTGCCAGCAGAAATACAGGGAAAGGGGCCAACGTCCTGACTTTC; cdr3_aa: CASRNTGKGANVLTF
v_call: TRBV6-5; d_call: .; clone_size: few; j_call: TRBJ1-2; cdr3_nt: TGTGCCAGCAGTTACTCGGGCCAAGACTATGGCTACACCTTC; cdr3_aa: CASSYSGQDYGYTF
v_call: TRBV5-1; d_call: TRBD1; clone_size: .; j_call: TRBJ2-5; cdr3_nt: TGCGCCAGCAGACCACCGGGACAGGGGGTCGGGACCCAGTACTTC; cdr3_aa: CASRPPGQGVGTQYF
v_call: TRBV10-3; d_call: .; clone_size: .; j_call: TRBJ2-1; cdr3_nt: TGTGCCATCAGTGAGTCTGGTACGTCAGATGAGCAGTTCTTC; cdr3_aa: CAISESGTSDEQFF
v_call: TRBV7-9; d_call: TRBD2; clone_size: once; j_call: TRBJ2-5; cdr3_nt: TGTGCCAGCAGCACCGTAATCGGACTAGCGGGAGTCGAGACCCAGTACTTC; cdr3_aa: CASSTVIGLAGVETQYF
v_call: TRBV7-2; d_call: TRBD2; clone_size: .; j_call: TRBJ2-6; cdr3_nt: TGTGCCAGCAGCCCCATATCTAGCGGGAGGGGGCCTGGGGCCAACGTCCTGACTTTC; cdr3_aa: CASSPISSGRGPGANVLTF
v_call: TRBV10-1; d_call: TRBD2; clone_size: .; j_call: TRBJ2-2; cdr3_nt: TGCGCCAGCAGTGAGACTAGCGGGATAGGTACCGGGGAGCTGTTTTTT; cdr3_aa: CASSETSGIGTGELFF
v_call: TRBV7-2; d_call: .; clone_size: .; j_call: TRBJ2-5; cdr3_nt: TGTGCCAGCAGCTTAGGCTCAAGCGGCCAAGAGACCCAGTACTTC; cdr3_aa: CASSLGSSGQETQYF
v_call: TRBV27; d_call: .; clone_size: few; j_call: TRBJ2-7; cdr3_nt: TGTGCCAGCAGTTCGGCGGGCACTTCCAGCTACGAGCAGTACTTC; cdr3_aa: CASSSAGTSSYEQYF
v_call: TRBV7-9; d_call: .; clone_size: .; j_call: TRBJ2-5; cdr3_nt: TGTGCCAGCAGCTTAGATACAGCTCAAGAGACCCAGTACTTC; cdr3_aa: CASSLDTAQETQYF
v_call: TRBV27; d_call: TRBD1; clone_size: once; j_call: TRBJ1-5; cdr3_nt: TGTGCCAGCAGTGAGCGGACAGGGCATCAGCCCCAGCATTTT; cdr3_aa: CASSERTGHQPQHF
v_call: TRBV28; d_call: .; clone_size: .; j_call: TRBJ1-5; cdr3_nt: TGTGCCAGCAGTGGGCCTTATCAGCCCCAGCATTTT; cdr3_aa: CASSGPYQPQHF
v_call: TRBV7-2; d_call: .; clone_size: once; j_call: TRBJ1-1; cdr3_nt: TGTGCCAGCAGGGGGGCAGGTACCCTGGGGAACACTGAAGCTTTCTTT; cdr3_aa: CASRGAGTLGNTEAFF
v_call: TRBV2; d_call: .; clone_size: once; j_call: TRBJ1-6; cdr3_nt: TGTGCCAGCAGTCCCCCAGGGGCCTATAATTCACCCCTCCACTTT; cdr3_aa: CASSPPGAYNSPLHF
v_call: TRBV15; d_call: TRBD1; clone_size: .; j_call: TRBJ1-2; cdr3_nt: TGTGCCACCAGCAGGATCCGGACAGGGGGCTTTGGCTACACCTTC; cdr3_aa: CATSRIRTGGFGYTF
v_call: TRBV27; d_call: TRBD2; clone_size: .; j_call: TRBJ2-7; cdr3_nt: TGTGCCAGCAGTTATAGCGGGAGGGCCCACTACGAGCAGTACTTC; cdr3_aa: CASSYSGRAHYEQYF
v_call: TRBV19; d_call: .; clone_size: .; j_call: TRBJ2-3; cdr3_nt: TGTGCCAGTAGCCTTTCCCTAGCGGATACGCAGTATTTT; cdr3_aa: CASSLSLADTQYF
v_call: TRBV20-1; d_call: .; clone_size: .; j_call: TRBJ2-3; cdr3_nt: TGCAGTGCTCCCGTCGGGGATACGCAGTATTTT; cdr3_aa: CSAPVGDTQYF
v_call: TRBV14; d_call: .; clone_size: .; j_call: TRBJ1-2; cdr3_nt: TGTGCCAGCAGCCCTGGCAGGGCTTTTTATGGCTACACCTTC; cdr3_aa: CASSPGRAFYGYTF
v_call: TRBV27; d_call: TRBD2; clone_size: .; j_call: TRBJ2-7; cdr3_nt: TGTGCCAGCAGTCCCCGTGGAGCTAGCGGTGGCTACGAGCAGTACTTC; cdr3_aa: CASSPRGASGGYEQYF
v_call: TRBV7-9; d_call: TRBD2; clone_size: once; j_call: TRBJ2-3; cdr3_nt: TGTGCCAGCAGCACCGGACTAGCGGGAGTAGCAGATACGCAGTATTTT; cdr3_aa: CASSTGLAGVADTQYF
v_call: TRBV7-9; d_call: .; clone_size: .; j_call: TRBJ2-2; cdr3_nt: TGTGCCAGCAGCTTTAAATCCGTGGGAGGAAGGGCCGGGGAGCTGTTTTTT; cdr3_aa: CASSFKSVGGRAGELFF
v_call: TRBV18; d_call: .; clone_size: .; j_call: TRBJ1-4; cdr3_nt: TGTGCCAGCTCACACCTAGACGCGGAAAAACTGTTTTTT; cdr3_aa: CASSHLDAEKLFF
v_call: TRBV4-2; d_call: TRBD1; clone_size: few; j_call: TRBJ1-4; cdr3_nt: TGTGCCAGCAGCCAAGATCAGGGGGGCTTAACTAATGAAAAACTGTTTTTT; cdr3_aa: CASSQDQGGLTNEKLFF
v_call: TRBV9; d_call: TRBD2; clone_size: .; j_call: TRBJ2-2; cdr3_nt: TGTGCCAGCAGCGCCCGGGGCATACTAGCGCGCGAGGGCGGGGAGCTGTTTTTT; cdr3_aa: CASSARGILAREGGELFF
v_call: TRBV28; d_call: TRBD1; clone_size: few; j_call: TRBJ2-7; cdr3_nt: TGTGCCAGCGACGGACAGGGATCGGGCTCCTACGAGCAGTACTTC; cdr3_aa: CASDGQGSGSYEQYF
v_call: TRBV7-7; d_call: TRBD2; clone_size: .; j_call: TRBJ2-1; cdr3_nt: TGTGCTAGCAGCTTGGCCGGGACTAGGGCTTCGGGTGGAAATGAGCAGTTCTTC; cdr3_aa: CASSLAGTRASGGNEQFF
v_call: TRBV5-1; d_call: .; clone_size: .; j_call: TRBJ2-3; cdr3_nt: TGCGCCAGCAGCTTGGGAGGTTCCACAGATACGCAGTATTTT; cdr3_aa: CASSLGGSTDTQYF
v_call: TRBV2; d_call: .; clone_size: .; j_call: TRBJ2-7; cdr3_nt: TGTGCCAGCAGTGCGGCTAGCGCGCCATCCGAGCAGTACTTC; cdr3_aa: CASSAASAPSEQYF
v_call: TRBV18; d_call: .; clone_size: .; j_call: TRBJ1-2; cdr3_nt: TGTGCCAGCTCCTACGACAGAGACTATGGCTACACCTTC; cdr3_aa: CASSYDRDYGYTF
v_call: TRBV19; d_call: .; clone_size: .; j_call: TRBJ1-4; cdr3_nt: TGTGCCAGTAATTTTGGAGAGCGCACAACTAATGAAAAACTGTTTTTT; cdr3_aa: CASNFGERTTNEKLFF
v_call: TRBV6-5; d_call: TRBD1; clone_size: .; j_call: TRBJ2-1; cdr3_nt: TGTGCCAGCAGTACTCCCGGGACAGGTTACAATGAGCAGTTCTTC; cdr3_aa: CASSTPGTGYNEQFF
v_call: TRBV5-1; d_call: .; clone_size: .; j_call: TRBJ1-4; cdr3_nt: TGCGCCAGCAGCCGAACAGGGTCGACTAATGAAAAACTGTTTTTT; cdr3_aa: CASSRTGSTNEKLFF
v_call: TRBV4-1; d_call: .; clone_size: .; j_call: TRBJ1-1; cdr3_nt: TGCGCCAGCAGCCAAGATTACATTCGCGGAGCTTCCGAAGCTTTCTTT; cdr3_aa: CASSQDYIRGASEAFF
v_call: TRBV4-3; d_call: .; clone_size: few; j_call: TRBJ2-7; cdr3_nt: TGCGCCAGCAGCCGGAACAGGGCGGGGGTCCACGAGCAGTACTTC; cdr3_aa: CASSRNRAGVHEQYF
v_call: TRBV7-8; d_call: .; clone_size: .; j_call: TRBJ1-5; cdr3_nt: TGTGCCAGCAGCATACTCGGCAATCAGCCCCAGCATTTT; cdr3_aa: CASSILGNQPQHF
v_call: TRBV27; d_call: TRBD1; clone_size: .; j_call: TRBJ1-1; cdr3_nt: TGTGCCAGCAGTACGGGACAGCGATGGAGCGCTTTCTTT; cdr3_aa: CASSTGQRWSAFF